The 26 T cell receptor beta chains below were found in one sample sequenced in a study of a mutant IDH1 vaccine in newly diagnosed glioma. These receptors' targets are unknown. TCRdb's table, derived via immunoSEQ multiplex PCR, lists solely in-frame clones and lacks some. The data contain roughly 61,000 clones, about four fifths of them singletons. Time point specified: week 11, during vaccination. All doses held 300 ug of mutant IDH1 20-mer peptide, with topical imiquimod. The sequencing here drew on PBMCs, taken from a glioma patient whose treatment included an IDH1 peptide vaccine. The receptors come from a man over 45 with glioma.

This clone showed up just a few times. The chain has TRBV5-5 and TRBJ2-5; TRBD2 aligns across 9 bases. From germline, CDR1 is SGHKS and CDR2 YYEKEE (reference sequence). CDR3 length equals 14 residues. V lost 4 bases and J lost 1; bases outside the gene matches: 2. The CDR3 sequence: CASSRRGGQETQYF. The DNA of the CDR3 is TGTGCCAGCAGCCGGCGGGGGGGCCAAGAGACCCAGTACTTC.

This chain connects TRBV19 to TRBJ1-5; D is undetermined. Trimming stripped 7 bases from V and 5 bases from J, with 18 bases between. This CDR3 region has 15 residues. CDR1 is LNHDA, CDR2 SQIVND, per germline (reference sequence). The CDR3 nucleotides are TGTGCCAGTACCCCTTGGCGAAGGGATGATCAGCCCCAGCATTTT. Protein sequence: CASTPWRRDDQPQHF.

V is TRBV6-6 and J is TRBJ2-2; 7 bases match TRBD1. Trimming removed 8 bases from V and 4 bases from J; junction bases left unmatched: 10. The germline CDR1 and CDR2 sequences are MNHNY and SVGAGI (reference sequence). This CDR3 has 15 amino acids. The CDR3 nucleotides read TGTGCCAGCGTGGTAGGGGGCTCGGGCACCGGGGAGCTGTTTTTT. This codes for CASVVGGSGTGELFF.

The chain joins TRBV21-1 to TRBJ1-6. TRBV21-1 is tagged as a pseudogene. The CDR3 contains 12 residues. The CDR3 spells CARSRNNSPLHF. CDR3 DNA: TGTGCCAGATCCCGTAACAATTCACCCCTCCACTTT.

In nucleotides, the CDR3 is TGCGCCAGCAGCCAAGATGGGGCAGGGGCCAACGTCCTGACTTTC. It yields the protein CASSQDGAGANVLTF. The rearrangement uses TRBV4-1 and TRBJ2-6; weak D call: TRBD1 (5 bases). Germline values: CDR1 MGHRA, CDR2 YSYEKL. Trimming pared 0 bases from V and 4 bases from J, leaving 7 bases between. The CDR3 loop spans 15 amino acids.

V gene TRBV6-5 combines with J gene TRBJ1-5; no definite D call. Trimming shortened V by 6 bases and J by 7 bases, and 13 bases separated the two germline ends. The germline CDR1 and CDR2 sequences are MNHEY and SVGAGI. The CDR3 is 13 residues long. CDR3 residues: CASSPLRRQPQHF. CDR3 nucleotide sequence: TGTGCCAGCAGCCCTCTGCGGAGACAGCCCCAGCATTTT.

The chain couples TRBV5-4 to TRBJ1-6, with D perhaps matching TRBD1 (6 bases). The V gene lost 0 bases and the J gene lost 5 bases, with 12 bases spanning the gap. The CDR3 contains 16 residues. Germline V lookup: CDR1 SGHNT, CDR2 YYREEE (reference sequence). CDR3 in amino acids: CASSLGGPLNNSPLHF. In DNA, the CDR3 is TGTGCCAGCAGCTTGGGGGGGCCGCTAAATAATTCACCCCTCCACTTT.

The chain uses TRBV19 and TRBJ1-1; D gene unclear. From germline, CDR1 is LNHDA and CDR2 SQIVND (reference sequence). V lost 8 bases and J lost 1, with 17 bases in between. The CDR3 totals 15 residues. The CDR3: CASVSSGIQNTEAFF. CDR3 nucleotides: TGTGCCAGTGTTAGTTCGGGTATTCAGAACACTGAAGCTTTCTTT.

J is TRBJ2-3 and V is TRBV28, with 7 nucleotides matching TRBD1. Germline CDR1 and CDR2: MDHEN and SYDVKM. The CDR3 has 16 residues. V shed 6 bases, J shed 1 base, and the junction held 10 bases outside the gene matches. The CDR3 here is CASSPTGARGTDTQYF. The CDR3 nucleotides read TGTGCCAGCAGCCCCACAGGGGCACGTGGCACAGATACGCAGTATTTT.

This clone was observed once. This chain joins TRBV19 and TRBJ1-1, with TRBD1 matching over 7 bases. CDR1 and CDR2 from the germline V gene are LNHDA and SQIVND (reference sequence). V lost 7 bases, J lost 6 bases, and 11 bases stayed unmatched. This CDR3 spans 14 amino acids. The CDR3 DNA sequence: TGTGCCAGTAAGATGCAGGGGGAGGTCTCTGAAGCTTTCTTT. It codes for CASKMQGEVSEAFF.

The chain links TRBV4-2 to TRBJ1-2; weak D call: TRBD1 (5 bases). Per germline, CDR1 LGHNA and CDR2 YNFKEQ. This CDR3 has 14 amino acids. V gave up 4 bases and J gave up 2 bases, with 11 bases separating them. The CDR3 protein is CASSPRGRNYGYTF. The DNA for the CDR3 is TGTGCCAGCAGCCCCCGGGGCAGGAACTATGGCTACACCTTC.

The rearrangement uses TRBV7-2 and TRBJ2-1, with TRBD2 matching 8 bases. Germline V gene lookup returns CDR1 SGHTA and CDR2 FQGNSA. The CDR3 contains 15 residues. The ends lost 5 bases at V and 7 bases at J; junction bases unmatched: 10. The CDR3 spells CASSPGLGGGNEQFF. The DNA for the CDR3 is TGTGCCAGCAGCCCAGGACTGGGCGGGGGGAATGAGCAGTTCTTC.

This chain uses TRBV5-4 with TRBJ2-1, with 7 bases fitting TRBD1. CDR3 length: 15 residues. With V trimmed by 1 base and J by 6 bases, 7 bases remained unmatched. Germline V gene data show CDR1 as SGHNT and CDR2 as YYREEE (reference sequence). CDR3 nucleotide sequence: TGTGCCAGCAGCTTGACAGGGGTCCTCGCCAATGAGCAGTTCTTC. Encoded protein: CASSLTGVLANEQFF. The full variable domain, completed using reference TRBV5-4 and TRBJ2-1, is ETGVTQSPTHLIKTRGQQVTLRCSSQSGHNTVSWYQQALGQGPQFIFQYYREEENGRGNFPPRFSGLQFPNYSSELNVNALELDDSALYLCASSLTGVLANEQFFGPGTRLTVL.

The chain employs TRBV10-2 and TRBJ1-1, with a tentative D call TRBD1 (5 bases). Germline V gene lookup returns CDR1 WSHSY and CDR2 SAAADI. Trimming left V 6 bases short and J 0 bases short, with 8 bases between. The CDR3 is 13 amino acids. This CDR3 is CASSGAMNTEAFF. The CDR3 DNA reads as TGCGCCAGCAGCGGGGCAATGAACACTGAAGCTTTCTTT.

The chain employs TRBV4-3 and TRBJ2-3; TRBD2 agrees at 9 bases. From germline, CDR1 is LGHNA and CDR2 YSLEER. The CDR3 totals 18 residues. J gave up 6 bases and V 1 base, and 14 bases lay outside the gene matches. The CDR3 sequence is CASSQASVSGGISDTQYF. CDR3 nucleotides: TGCGCCAGCAGCCAAGCCAGTGTTAGCGGGGGCATAAGTGATACGCAGTATTTT.

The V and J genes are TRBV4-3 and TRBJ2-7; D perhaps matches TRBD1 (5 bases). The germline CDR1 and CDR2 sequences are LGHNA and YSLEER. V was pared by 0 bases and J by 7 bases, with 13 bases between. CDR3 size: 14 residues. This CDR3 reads CASSQDLGVGEQYF. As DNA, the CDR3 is TGCGCCAGCAGCCAAGATCTAGGGGTGGGTGAGCAGTACTTC.

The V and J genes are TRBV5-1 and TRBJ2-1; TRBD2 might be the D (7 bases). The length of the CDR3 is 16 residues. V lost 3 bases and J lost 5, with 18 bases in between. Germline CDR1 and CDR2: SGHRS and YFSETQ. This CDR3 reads CASSSVLGGGNNEQFF. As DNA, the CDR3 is TGCGCCAGCAGCTCGGTACTAGGGGGAGGGAACAATGAGCAGTTCTTC.

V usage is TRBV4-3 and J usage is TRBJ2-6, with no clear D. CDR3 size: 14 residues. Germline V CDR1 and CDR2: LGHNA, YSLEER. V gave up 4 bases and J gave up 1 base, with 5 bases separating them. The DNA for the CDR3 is TGCGCCAGCAGCCGGGGATCTGGGGCCAACGTCCTGACTTTC. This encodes CASSRGSGANVLTF.

In DNA, the CDR3 is TGTGCCAGCAGCGTCGCAGGGGGCATCTCTGGAAACACCATATATTTT. It is translated as CASSVAGGISGNTIYF. This chain uses TRBV9 with TRBJ1-3; 8 bases are a match to TRBD1. The germline CDR1 and CDR2 sequences are SGDLS and YYNGEE. V lost 2 bases, J lost 0 bases, and 4 bases stayed unmatched. The CDR3 totals 16 residues.

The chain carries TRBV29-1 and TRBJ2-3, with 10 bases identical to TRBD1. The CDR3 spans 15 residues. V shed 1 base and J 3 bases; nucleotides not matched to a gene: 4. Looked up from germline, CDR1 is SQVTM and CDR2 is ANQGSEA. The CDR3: CSVEAWTGGTDTQYF. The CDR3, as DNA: TGCAGCGTTGAAGCCTGGACAGGGGGAACAGATACGCAGTATTTT.

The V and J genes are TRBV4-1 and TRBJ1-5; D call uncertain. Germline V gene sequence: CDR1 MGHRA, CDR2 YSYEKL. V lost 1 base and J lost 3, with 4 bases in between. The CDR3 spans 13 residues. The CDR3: CASSQAINQPQHF. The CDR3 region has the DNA TGCGCCAGCAGCCAAGCCATCAATCAGCCCCAGCATTTT.

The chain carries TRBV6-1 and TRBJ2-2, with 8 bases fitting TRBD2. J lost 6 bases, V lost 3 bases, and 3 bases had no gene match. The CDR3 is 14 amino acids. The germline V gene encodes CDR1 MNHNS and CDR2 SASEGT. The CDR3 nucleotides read TGTGCCAGCAGTGATTGGGGACTAGCCGGGGAGCTGTTTTTT. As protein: CASSDWGLAGELFF.

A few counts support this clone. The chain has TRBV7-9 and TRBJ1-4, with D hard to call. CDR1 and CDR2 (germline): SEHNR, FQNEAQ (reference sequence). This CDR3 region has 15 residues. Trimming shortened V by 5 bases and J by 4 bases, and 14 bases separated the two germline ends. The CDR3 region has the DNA TGTGCCAGCAGCCATGTTTCGTCCCTTAATGAAAAACTGTTTTTT. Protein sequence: CASSHVSSLNEKLFF.

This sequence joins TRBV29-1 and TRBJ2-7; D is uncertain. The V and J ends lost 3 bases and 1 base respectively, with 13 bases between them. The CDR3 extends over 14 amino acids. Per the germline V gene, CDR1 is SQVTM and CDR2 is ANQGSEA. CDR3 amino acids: CSVEIDGLSYEQYF. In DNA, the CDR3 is TGCAGCGTTGAGATCGATGGGTTATCCTACGAGCAGTACTTC.

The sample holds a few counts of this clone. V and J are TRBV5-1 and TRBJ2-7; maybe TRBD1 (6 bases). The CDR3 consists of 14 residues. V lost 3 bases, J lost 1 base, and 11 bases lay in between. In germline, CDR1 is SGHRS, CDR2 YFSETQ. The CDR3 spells CASSSDRRSYEQYF. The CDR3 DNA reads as TGCGCCAGCAGCTCGGACAGAAGGTCCTACGAGCAGTACTTC.

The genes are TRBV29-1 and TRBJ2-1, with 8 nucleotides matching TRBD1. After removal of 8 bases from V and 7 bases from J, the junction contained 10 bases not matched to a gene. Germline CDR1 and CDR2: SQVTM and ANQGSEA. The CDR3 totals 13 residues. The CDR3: CSLLDRAQNEQFF. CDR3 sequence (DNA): TGCAGCCTGTTGGACAGGGCTCAGAATGAGCAGTTCTTC.